The 11 T cell receptor beta chains listed next were all sequenced from one sample in a study of blood T cell repertoires in COVID-19. Libraries were prepared by immunoSEQ multiplex PCR; TCRdb keeps only in-frame clonotypes and omits some of them. The sample lists 100,000 to 120,000 clones, 85% occurring once. The sequenced sample was peripheral blood. The receptors here all came from an older woman with COVID-19, enrolled during active disease.

This clone was observed a single time. The chain joins TRBV6-4 to TRBJ2-3; a weak D match, TRBD2 (5 bases). This CDR3 comprises 18 residues. Trimming left V 0 bases short and J 5 bases short, with 21 bases between. Germline V lookup: CDR1 MRHNA, CDR2 SNTAGT. The CDR3, as DNA: TGTGCCAGCAGTGACTCTCCCTATGTTGGACCCCGGGAAGATACGCAGTATTTT. Protein product: CASSDSPYVGPREDTQYF.

This sequence joins TRBV2 and TRBJ2-3, with a possible D match to TRBD2 (7 bases). The germline V gene encodes CDR1 SNHLY and CDR2 FYNNEI. The CDR3 loop spans 16 amino acids. V was shortened by 5 bases and J by 5 bases, with 20 bases between the two germline ends. The CDR3 bases are TGTGCCAGCAGTAGAAGGGAAGGGGGGGTTAGAGATACGCAGTATTTT. It encodes CASSRREGGVRDTQYF. The full variable domain, rest sourced from reference TRBV2 and TRBJ2-3, is EPEVTQTPSHQVTQMGQEVILRCVPISNHLYFYWYRQILGQKVEFLVSFYNNEISEKSEIFDDQFSVERPDGSNFTLKIRSTKLEDSAMYFCASSRREGGVRDTQYFGPGTRLTVL.

J is TRBJ2-5 and V is TRBV5-1, with 7 bases that match TRBD1. CDR1 is SGHRS, CDR2 YFSETQ, per germline. J lost 1 base, V lost 0 bases, and 6 bases had no gene match. This CDR3 has 16 amino acids. CDR3 loop: CASSLGGTDIQETQYF. The CDR3 region has the DNA TGCGCCAGCAGCTTGGGAGGGACAGATATCCAAGAGACCCAGTACTTC.

The CDR3 DNA reads as TGTGCCAGCCTGGAACTAGCGGGGGGGCCTTCAGAGACCCAGTACTTC. Amino acid sequence: CASLELAGGPSETQYF. This chain uses TRBV7-2 with TRBJ2-5; 13 bases match TRBD2. The V gene end was trimmed by 8 bases and the J gene end by 4 bases; junction bases not matched to a gene: 10. The CDR3 runs to 16 residues. CDR1 is SGHTA, CDR2 FQGNSA, per germline. Variable domain in full (rest from reference TRBV7-2 and TRBJ2-5): GAGVSQSPSNKVTEKGKDVELRCDPISGHTALYWYRQSLGQGLEFLIYFQGNSAPDKSGLPSDRFSAERTGGSVSTLTIQRTQQEDSAVYLCASLELAGGPSETQYFGPGTRLLVL.

The genes are TRBV12-3 or TRBV12-4 and TRBJ2-1; 8 positions match TRBD2. The V gene end was trimmed by 10 bases and the J gene end by 0 bases; junction bases not matched to a gene: 2. The CDR3 contains 13 residues. Here the CDR3 reads CATSGSSYNEQFF. The CDR3 nucleotides read TGTGCCACCAGCGGGAGCTCCTACAATGAGCAGTTCTTC.

The CDR3 loop reads CSVGDSYNQPQHF. CDR3 nucleotides: TGCAGCGTTGGGGACAGCTACAATCAGCCCCAGCATTTT. The gene calls are TRBV29-1 and TRBJ1-5; TRBD1 aligns across 7 bases. The J segment lost 3 bases and the V segment lost 4 bases, leaving 3 bases of the junction unmatched. The CDR3 sequence is 13 residues long. Per the germline V gene, CDR1 is SQVTM and CDR2 is ANQGSEA.

The CDR3 bases are TGTGCCAGCAGCAGGGACAGGGGGCTCAATAATTCACCCCTCCACTTT. It specifies CASSRDRGLNNSPLHF. This rearrangement joins TRBV27 to TRBJ1-6; 12 bases are shared with TRBD1. Trimming at V came to 6 bases and at J to 5 bases, leaving 5 bases not matched to a gene. In germline, CDR1 is MNHEY, CDR2 SMNVEV (reference sequence). This CDR3 spans 16 amino acids.

This rearrangement joins TRBV29-1 to TRBJ2-2; 7 bases agree with TRBD1. This CDR3 region has 13 residues. Losses at the gene ends were 4 bases for V and 3 bases for J; bases not matched to a gene: 2. Germline values: CDR1 SQVTM, CDR2 ANQGSEA. DNA for the CDR3: TGCAGCGTTGGCCAGGGGGACACCGGGGAGCTGTTTTTT. It encodes CSVGQGDTGELFF.

The chain joins TRBV5-1 to TRBJ2-1, with D maybe TRBD2 (7 bases). The CDR3 sequence is 16 residues long. Trimming removed 4 bases at V and 7 bases at J, with 21 bases between. In germline, CDR1 is SGHRS, CDR2 YFSETQ. In nucleotides, the CDR3 is TGCGCCAGCAGCCCCGAGGAAGGGGGGGCGAGGAATGAGCAGTTCTTC. Protein: CASSPEEGGARNEQFF.

This clone has more than one count but fewer than ten. This rearrangement joins TRBV18 to TRBJ1-5; D possibly corresponds to TRBD1 (5 bases). The CDR3 loop spans 13 amino acids. Germline V CDR1 and CDR2: KGHSH, LQKENI. Trimming took off 2 bases at V and 5 bases at J, with 7 bases between the two ends. CDR3 protein: CASSPGADQPQHF. The CDR3 region has the DNA TGTGCCAGCTCACCAGGGGCGGATCAGCCCCAGCATTTT.

The V gene is TRBV10-3, the J gene TRBJ1-2; weak D call: TRBD1 (5 bases). This CDR3 is built from 16 residues. Per germline, CDR1 ENHRY and CDR2 SYGVKD. Trimming removed 0 bases at V and 4 bases at J, with 15 bases between. The DNA of the CDR3 is TGTGCCATCAGTGAGTCGGGGCCTGGGGCTTTCTATGGCTACACCTTC. Its protein is CAISESGPGAFYGYTF.